Listed below are T cell receptor beta chains from one sample, sequenced in a study of T-cell memory formation after mild COVID-19. TCRdb redid the calling of the 5' RACE reads with MiXCR, one entry per CDR3 protein. Among around 200,000 distinct CDR3 sequences listed, around 20% were seen once. Sequenced input: PBMCs or a T cell subset sorted from them (not recorded which). Receptors were obtained from a young man who had mild COVID-19 (a few samples of this study predate the infection). Cell type and time point are not known. The CDR3 runs from the conserved cysteine through the conserved F or W. A D gene is named only where the DNA matches it firmly. A clone size is listed for some rows: how often the clone was seen (once, few, many), or a class if it is expanded.

cdr3_aa cdr3_nt j_call clone_size d_call v_call
CASKEGNPNTGELFF TGTGCCAGCAAGGAGGGAAACCCGAACACCGGGGAGCTGTTTTTT TRBJ2-2 - - TRBV2
CASSGMTGVEQYF TGTGCCAGCAGTGGGATGACAGGGGTCGAGCAGTACTTC TRBJ2-7 - TRBD1 TRBV6-1
CASGQGSHEQYF TGTGCCAGCGGACAGGGTTCTCACGAGCAGTACTTC TRBJ2-7 - TRBD1 TRBV6-2/TRBV6-3
CSAQGGHYEQYF TGCAGTGCTCAAGGGGGACACTACGAGCAGTACTTC TRBJ2-7 - - TRBV20-1
CASSPSRGVSYEQYF TGTGCCAGCAGCCCCTCGCGGGGGGTGTCCTACGAGCAGTACTTC TRBJ2-7 many TRBD2 TRBV12-3/TRBV12-4
CASRGQDSYEQYF TGTGCCAGCAGGGGACAGGATTCCTACGAGCAGTACTTC TRBJ2-7 - TRBD1 TRBV28
CASSKAPGGPDTQYF TGTGCCAGCAGCAAAGCGCCGGGGGGGCCGGATACGCAGTATTTT TRBJ2-3 - - TRBV21-1
CASSTGTRDLETQYF TGTGCCAGTAGTACAGGTACCAGGGACTTAGAGACCCAGTACTTC TRBJ2-5 - - TRBV19
CASSQAPTGSNTGELFF TGCGCCAGCAGCCAAGCCCCCACCGGGTCGAACACCGGGGAGCTGTTTTTT TRBJ2-2 few - TRBV4-3
CASSLGQAQPQHF TGTGCCAGCAGCTTAGGACAAGCCCAGCCCCAGCATTTT TRBJ1-5 - - TRBV5-4
CSAARTSGAYEQYF TGCAGTGCGGCGCGGACTAGCGGGGCCTACGAGCAGTACTTC TRBJ2-7 few TRBD2 TRBV20-1
CSAREAGHGYTF TGCAGTGCTAGGGAGGCGGGACATGGCTACACCTTC TRBJ1-2 - - TRBV20-1
CASSFPGDTEAFF TGTGCCAGCAGCTTCCCGGGTGACACTGAAGCTTTCTTT TRBJ1-1 - - TRBV5-5
CASSDPESGTQYF TGCGCCAGCAGTGACCCCGAGTCGGGTACGCAGTATTTT TRBJ2-3 many - TRBV10-2
CASSSDRNSPLHF TGTGCCAGCAGTTCAGACAGGAATTCACCCCTCCACTTT TRBJ1-6 many - TRBV7-2
CSASPPRPRAPYSGNTIYF TGCAGTGCTAGCCCCCCCAGACCAAGGGCCCCATACTCTGGAAACACCATATATTTT TRBJ1-3 few - TRBV20-1
CATSRDPGDTQYF TGTGCCACCAGCAGAGATCCGGGAGATACGCAGTATTTT TRBJ2-3 - - TRBV15
CSAHQPSGGRYNEQFF TGCAGTGCTCATCAGCCCTCGGGGGGCCGATACAATGAGCAGTTCTTC TRBJ2-1 - - TRBV20-1
CASSPRGTLNTEAFF TGTGCCAGCAGTCCCCGGGGCACTCTGAACACTGAAGCTTTCTTT TRBJ1-1 few - TRBV12-3/TRBV12-4
CASSYHLWDPNSGANVLTF TGTGCCAGCAGCTACCACCTATGGGACCCAAATTCTGGGGCCAACGTCCTGACTTTC TRBJ2-6 few - TRBV6-2/TRBV6-3
CASSQDQSSLTEAFF TGTGCCAGCAGCCAAGATCAGTCTTCCCTCACTGAAGCTTTCTTT TRBJ1-1 few - TRBV14
CASSYPGTGGTGELFF TGTGCCAGCAGTTACCCCGGGACAGGGGGAACCGGGGAGCTGTTTTTT TRBJ2-2 - TRBD1 TRBV6-2/TRBV6-3
CASSLTKDGYTF TGCGCCAGCAGCTTGACCAAGGATGGCTACACCTTC TRBJ1-2 few - TRBV5-1
CASSFEISGNTIYF TGTGCCAGCAGTTTTGAGATCTCTGGAAACACCATATATTTT TRBJ1-3 few - TRBV12-3/TRBV12-4
CASPLRSGNTIYF TGTGCCAGCCCGCTCCGCTCTGGAAACACCATATATTTT TRBJ1-3 few - TRBV12-3/TRBV12-4
CASSLGGAYRELSYEQYF TGTGCCAGCAGCTTGGGGGGGGCCTACAGGGAACTCTCGTACGAGCAGTACTTC TRBJ2-7 - - TRBV5-5
CASSQEGGANTGELFF TGCGCCAGCAGCCAAGAGGGGGGGGCGAACACCGGGGAGCTGTTTTTT TRBJ2-2 - TRBD2 TRBV4-1
CSASLPGTSGGYEQYF TGCAGTGCTAGTTTGCCTGGGACTAGCGGGGGCTACGAGCAGTACTTC TRBJ2-7 - TRBD2 TRBV20-1
CSASPIGEAADTQYF TGCAGTGCTAGTCCCATCGGGGAGGCCGCAGATACGCAGTATTTT TRBJ2-3 few - TRBV20-1
CASSPTSGGTYEQYF TGTGCCAGCTCTCCGACTAGCGGGGGAACCTACGAGCAGTACTTC TRBJ2-7 few TRBD2 TRBV18
CASSYGGRAQAFF TGTGCCAGCAGTTACGGGGGTCGGGCGCAAGCTTTCTTT TRBJ1-1 few - TRBV6-5
CASSLIDPNTEAFF TGCGCCAGCAGCTTGATTGACCCGAACACTGAAGCTTTCTTT TRBJ1-1 few - TRBV5-1
CATRSGGLQTGELFF TGTGCCACCAGAAGCGGGGGGCTGCAAACCGGGGAGCTGTTTTTT TRBJ2-2 once TRBD2 TRBV24-1
CASSQDVRELGYTF TGTGCCAGCAGCCAAGACGTGAGGGAACTGGGCTACACCTTC TRBJ1-2 few - TRBV4-2
CSARTPTAGGETQYF TGCAGTGCTAGAACCCCCACAGCGGGGGGAGAGACCCAGTACTTC TRBJ2-5 - TRBD2 TRBV20-1
CASSLNPPYEQYF TGTGCCAGCAGTTTAAATCCCCCTTACGAGCAGTACTTC TRBJ2-7 - - TRBV28
CASSSQGKLFF TGTGCCAGCAGCTCCCAGGGAAAACTGTTTTTT TRBJ1-4 - - TRBV12-3/TRBV12-4
CASSSAVTMNTEAFF TGTGCCAGCAGCTCTGCGGTAACCATGAACACTGAAGCTTTCTTT TRBJ1-1 - - TRBV7-9
CATNHLGGGCNEQFF TGTGCCACCAACCACTTGGGGGGGGGTTGTAATGAGCAGTTCTTC TRBJ2-1 few TRBD2 TRBV24-1
CASNSQNTEAFF TGCGCCAGCAACTCACAGAACACTGAAGCTTTCTTT TRBJ1-1 few - TRBV5-1
CASSLAGQGGTEAFF TGCGCCAGCAGCTTAGCCGGACAGGGTGGAACTGAAGCTTTCTTT TRBJ1-1 few TRBD1 TRBV5-1
CASSSIRTGKNIQYF TGTGCCAGCAGTTCCATCCGGACAGGCAAAAACATTCAGTACTTC TRBJ2-4 few TRBD1 TRBV6-2/TRBV6-3
CASSTDSRTYEQYF TGTGCCAGTAGTACGGACAGCAGAACCTACGAGCAGTACTTC TRBJ2-7 few - TRBV19
CASSPNEGTQETQYF TGTGCCAGCAGCCCAAACGAGGGGACTCAAGAGACCCAGTACTTC TRBJ2-5 many - TRBV7-2
CSARGTGEAFF TGCAGTGCTAGAGGGACAGGGGAAGCTTTCTTT TRBJ1-1 few TRBD1 TRBV20-1
CASSGDVNEQFF TGTGCCAGCAGCGGGGACGTTAATGAGCAGTTCTTC TRBJ2-1 - - TRBV12-3/TRBV12-4
CSASAYRGAFF TGCAGTGCTAGTGCTTACCGAGGAGCTTTCTTT TRBJ1-1 - - TRBV20-1
CSVAGGYTF TGCAGCGTTGCGGGCGGCTACACCTTC TRBJ1-2 - - TRBV29-1
CASSSHDRQDGYTF TGTGCCAGCAGTTCCCACGACCGCCAGGATGGCTACACCTTC TRBJ1-2 - - TRBV27
CASSQTGGRPYQETQYF TGTGCCAGCAGCCAAACCGGGGGGAGACCGTACCAAGAGACCCAGTACTTC TRBJ2-5 - TRBD2 TRBV7-6
CSVENNNEQFF TGCAGCGTTGAGAACAACAATGAGCAGTTCTTC TRBJ2-1 few - TRBV29-1
CATSDSFGGVTGELFF TGTGCCACCAGTGACTCCTTCGGGGGGGTCACCGGGGAGCTGTTTTTT TRBJ2-2 - TRBD2 TRBV24-1
CASSLSGLFYNEQFF TGTGCCAGCAGCTTAAGCGGTCTATTCTACAATGAGCAGTTCTTC TRBJ2-1 - - TRBV7-9
CASSDRGSYGYTF TGTGCCAGCAGTGACAGGGGGTCGTATGGCTACACCTTC TRBJ1-2 few TRBD1 TRBV2
CATSGVGNTIYF TGTGCCACCAGTGGAGTCGGAAACACCATATATTTT TRBJ1-3 - - TRBV24-1
CASSQEVLSTDTQYF TGTGCCAGCAGCCAAGAGGTACTAAGCACAGATACGCAGTATTTT TRBJ2-3 few - TRBV4-2
CSVGGFTGELFF TGCAGCGTTGGGGGGTTCACCGGGGAGCTGTTTTTT TRBJ2-2 - - TRBV29-1
CASSLLGTGAGYTF TGTGCCAGCAGTTTACTGGGGACAGGGGCTGGCTACACCTTC TRBJ1-2 few TRBD1 TRBV27
CSARVAEGVFF TGCAGTGCTAGAGTGGCGGAGGGGGTTTTCTTT TRBJ1-1 - - TRBV20-1